This T cell receptor (beta chain) was obtained from a study of CD8 T cells in ankylosing spondylitis. This clonotype was found many times. Its cognate antigen is unknown. Making the TCR beta libraries involved quantitative 5'-RACE with molecular barcodes. TCRdb re-called the 5' RACE reads with MiXCR, one entry per CDR3 protein. The sample records under 850,000 distinct CDR3 sequences, around 19% being singletons. The CDR3 runs to 13 residues. Trimming removed 1 base at V and 6 bases at J, with 9 bases between. Germline values: CDR1 LGHDT, CDR2 YNNKEL (reference sequence). Study-wide points: CD8+ disease-linked clones were present at relatively low frequencies in blood. Typical of ankylosing spondylitis blood, it appeared, was a TCR beta motif of under 10 highly homologous variants. Past research had described some motif variants in reactive arthritis synovial fluid and blood. Enrichment of disease-linked clones was reportedly significant in matched ankylosing spondylitis synovial fluid.

The sequence came from a male donor with ankylosing spondylitis. Specimen: blood, either unsorted or a sorted T cell fraction (not recorded which). This rearrangement joins TRBV3-1 to TRBJ1-1; weak D call: TRBD1 (5 bases). CDR3 sequence reads: CASSQGGVSEAFF. The CDR3 DNA is TGTGCCAGCAGCCAAGGAGGGGTTTCTGAAGCTTTCTTT.